These 4 T cell receptor beta chains were all obtained from the same sample, sequenced in a study of cytomegalovirus exposure and HLA in healthy donors. The PCR used 60 Vbeta and 13 Jbeta primers. Profiled with immunoSEQ multiplex PCR; TCRdb holds only in-frame clones, not every one. The sample consists of some 160,000 clones, 77% of them appearing once. Sequences were obtained from PBMCs. These receptor sequences come from a woman younger than 45 in good health and CMV-seronegative.

The genes are TRBV6-1 and TRBJ2-1; 11 positions match TRBD2. Losses at the gene ends were 6 bases for V and 1 base for J; bases not matched to a gene: 2. There are 15 residues in the CDR3. Per the germline V gene, CDR1 is MNHNS and CDR2 is SASEGT. In nucleotides, the CDR3 is TGTGCCAGCAGAGTAGCGGGAGGGTCCTACAATGAGCAGTTCTTC. Translated: CASRVAGGSYNEQFF.

The CDR3 sequence: CASSLTGGSNEKLFF. CDR3 nucleotides: TGTGCCAGCAGCTTGACAGGGGGTTCTAATGAAAAACTGTTTTTT. The chain is built from TRBV7-9 and TRBJ1-4, with 9 bases aligning to TRBD1. The CDR3 totals 15 residues. Losses at the gene ends were 3 bases for V and 3 bases for J; bases not matched to a gene: 2. Germline V gives CDR1 SEHNR, CDR2 FQNEAQ (reference sequence).

V and J are TRBV7-2 and TRBJ1-1; D gene ambiguous. This CDR3 contains 13 residues. V lost 3 bases, J lost 1 base, and 6 bases lay in between. Germline-derived CDR1 and CDR2 are SGHTA and FQGNSA. The CDR3 loop reads CASSFSRNTEAFF. In DNA form, the CDR3 reads TGTGCCAGCAGCTTTTCCAGGAACACTGAAGCTTTCTTT.

The J gene is TRBJ2-2, the V gene TRBV7-8; weak D call: TRBD1 (5 bases). V was trimmed by 2 bases and J by 7 bases, leaving 20 bases between them. CDR1 and CDR2 (germline): SGHVS, FQNEAQ. The CDR3 extends over 17 amino acids. CDR3 nucleotide sequence: TGTGCCAGCAGCTTACGGGCCGCAGGTGGGGCTGGCGGGGAGCTGTTTTTT. Its translation: CASSLRAAGGAGGELFF.